This record concerns one T cell receptor beta chain sequence. This specimen belongs to a study of blood T cell repertoires in COVID-19. Background on the study: Donors in the United States, Italy and Spain gave samples during acute or convalescent COVID-19. Sources were T cells, B-cell-depleted T cells, or PBMCs; the material itself was cDNA or gDNA.

Germline V gene data show CDR1 as SGDLS and CDR2 as YYNGEE. The V segment lost 2 bases and the J segment 5 bases; nucleotides outside the gene matches: 7. The CDR3 consists of 16 residues. Ages ranged from about 18 to 89 years, with residence in about two dozen US areas. Participant reports of clinical history set cohort assignment. Clones were read by immunoSEQ multiplex PCR, and TCRdb kept only the in-frame ones, dropping some. The profile covers approximately 270,000 clones, with about 90% appearing a single time and 0.95% to 1.5% taken by the ten largest. The sequenced material came from PBMCs or T cells enriched from blood (not recorded which). The gene calls are TRBV9 and TRBJ2-7; 13 nucleotides line up with TRBD2. The sequence derives from a human donor in a cohort exposed to, infected with or recovered from COVID-19 (not recorded which). The donor label of this sample is uncertain. CDR3 nucleotides: TGTGCCAGCAGCGTCGGGACTAGCGGGGTGGGAGACGAGCAGTACTTC. It yields the protein CASSVGTSGVGDEQYF.